Presented here are 9 T cell receptor beta chains from one specimen sequenced in a study of blood T cell repertoires in COVID-19 (TCRdb year 2020). Preparation of the library involved the immunoSEQ multiplex PCR assay. TCRdb holds this immuneACCESS table with in-frame rearrangements only. Some clones are missing; in checked studies, unresolved V genes explain under half, and the rest has no known cause. The sample yields over 65,000 clones; 81% were counted once. Clones ranked in the top ten supply less than 10% of the sample. The sequenced sample consisted of peripheral blood. The receptors stem from a human donor in a cohort sampled during active COVID-19.

J is TRBJ2-7 and V is TRBV28; 8 bases align to TRBD1. Losses at the gene ends were 4 bases for V and 2 bases for J; bases not matched to a gene: 10. CDR1 is MDHEN and CDR2 is SYDVKM in the germline V gene. The CDR3 totals 16 residues. CDR3 sequence reads: CASSSPGTGWTYEQYF. In nucleotides, the CDR3 is TGTGCCAGCAGTTCGCCAGGGACAGGCTGGACCTACGAGCAGTACTTC.

This clone was found a few times. The chain recombines TRBV20-1 with TRBJ2-5, with D perhaps matching TRBD2 (6 bases). The V and J ends lost 3 bases and 1 base respectively, with 12 bases between them. Germline assignment: CDR1 DFQATT and CDR2 SNEGSKA (reference sequence). This CDR3 comprises 14 residues. The CDR3: CSASQSAGQETQYF. CDR3 bases: TGCAGTGCTAGTCAGTCAGCGGGCCAAGAGACCCAGTACTTC.

This chain joins TRBV18 and TRBJ2-1; 7 bases map to TRBD2. CDR3 length equals 17 residues. Germline CDR1 reads KGHSH; CDR2 reads LQKENI. J was trimmed by 8 bases and V by 3 bases; bases with no gene match: 16. CDR3 DNA sequence: TGTGCCAGCTCACCCTCTGGGACTACCCGAGGAAAATATGAGCAGTTCTTC. Protein: CASSPSGTTRGKYEQFF.

V gene TRBV2 combines with J gene TRBJ2-1; 8 nucleotides line up with TRBD1. Per the germline V gene, CDR1 is SNHLY and CDR2 is FYNNEI. The CDR3 covers 15 residues. V dropped 8 bases and J dropped 7; count of bases not matched to a gene: 13. CDR3 DNA sequence: TGTGCCAGCCGCGTCGGACAGGGAGAATTGAATGAGCAGTTCTTC. As protein: CASRVGQGELNEQFF.

The chain employs TRBV11-2 and TRBJ1-3; D ambiguous. V lost 6 bases and J 1 base, leaving 13 bases between the germline ends. Germline CDR1 and CDR2: SGHAT and FQNNGV. The CDR3 sequence is 15 residues long. CDR3 bases: TGTGCCAGCAGAAGCATCCGGGATTCTGGAAACACCATATATTTT. Its protein product is CASRSIRDSGNTIYF.

V is TRBV5-6 and J is TRBJ2-3; 7 positions agree with TRBD1. The ends lost 1 base at V and 4 bases at J; junction bases unmatched: 6. Per the germline V gene, CDR1 is SGHDT and CDR2 is YYEEEE. This CDR3 spans 15 amino acids. CDR3 protein: CASSLSDRDPDTQYF. The CDR3 DNA sequence: TGTGCCAGCAGCTTGAGTGACAGGGACCCAGATACGCAGTATTTT.

The chain combines TRBV28 with TRBJ1-5, with 9 positions matching TRBD1. This CDR3 is 14 amino acids long. The germline V gene encodes CDR1 MDHEN and CDR2 SYDVKM. Germline trimming cut 8 bases from V and 4 bases from J; bases unmatched to any gene: 6. The CDR3 nucleotides read TGTGCCAGCGGCGGGACAGGGATAAATCAGCCCCAGCATTTT. It yields the protein CASGGTGINQPQHF.

This chain connects TRBV6-1 to TRBJ1-5; D is possibly TRBD1 (6 bases). The germline V and J ends were trimmed by 1 base and 6 bases, with 16 bases remaining between them. CDR1 and CDR2 from the germline V gene are MNHNS and SASEGT. This CDR3 spans 16 amino acids. The CDR3 loop is CASSEVPRGRGQPQHF. The CDR3 region has the DNA TGTGCCAGCAGTGAAGTTCCCAGGGGTCGGGGTCAGCCCCAGCATTTT.

This clone was seen a handful of times. The V call is TRBV30, the J call TRBJ1-2; D is unresolved. The CDR3 sequence is 14 residues long. Trimming took 1 base from V and 8 from J, leaving 17 bases between them. The germline V gene encodes CDR1 GTSNPN and CDR2 SVGIG (reference sequence). CDR3 loop: CAWSERQTLRGYTF. The CDR3 nucleotides are TGTGCCTGGAGTGAGAGGCAGACTCTTCGAGGCTACACCTTC.